This is a list of T cell receptor beta chains from one sample in a study of human T cells and chemical hapten exposure. A single record per CDR3 protein comes from TCRdb applying MiXCR to the RACE reads. This table holds under 200,000 distinct CDR3 sequences, roughly 15% found once. The sample was whole blood, taken in connection with sensitization to the hapten diphenylcyclopropenone (DPC). These receptors were taken from a woman in her twenties or thirties with alopecia areata. Some clones in this sample may be carry-over from other donors' samples. The CDR3 runs from the conserved cysteine through the conserved F or W. D genes are given only for firm matches. Clone size is stated in some rows and not others, as once, few, many or a class when expanded.

V gene,D gene,CDR3 length,J gene,clone size,CDR3 DNA,CDR3 protein
TRBV5-4,TRBD1,14,TRBJ2-5,few,TGTGCCAGCAGCTTCGCGACAGGGCTGGAGACCCAGTACTTC,CASSFATGLETQYF
TRBV19,TRBD1,15,TRBJ2-7,few,TGTGCCAGTAGTGCCCCGACAGGGGGGGGCTACGAGCAGTACTTC,CASSAPTGGGYEQYF
TRBV27,-,15,TRBJ2-5,few,TGTGCCAGCAGTCCAGGGTCCCCTTACCAAGAGACCCAGTACTTC,CASSPGSPYQETQYF
TRBV3-1,TRBD1,18,TRBJ2-2,-,TGTGCCAGCAGCCAAGATTTCGGGGACAGCGCCTCCACCGGGGAGCTGTTTTTT,CASSQDFGDSASTGELFF
TRBV5-1,-,14,TRBJ1-1,many,TGCGCCAGCAGCCAAAACCGAATCAGGGACGGGGCTTTCTTT,CASSQNRIRDGAFF
TRBV5-3,-,14,TRBJ2-7,-,TGTGCCAGAAGCTTGGGTGGACTGCACTACGAGCAGTACTTC,CARSLGGLHYEQYF
TRBV5-1,-,11,TRBJ2-1,-,TGCGCCAGCGCGTCGACGAATGAGCAGTTCTTC,CASASTNEQFF
TRBV27,TRBD1,15,TRBJ1-6,-,TGTGCCAGCAGTTGGGTAACAGGGGGTGATTCACCCCTCCACTTT,CASSWVTGGDSPLHF
TRBV19,TRBD2,15,TRBJ2-1,few,TGTGCCAGTAGTGAGAGCGGGAGGCCCTACAATGAGCAGTTCTTC,CASSESGRPYNEQFF
TRBV15,TRBD1,15,TRBJ2-3,few,TGTGCCACCAGCTACGGACAGGGTCTTACAGATACGCAGTATTTT,CATSYGQGLTDTQYF
TRBV6-1,-,14,TRBJ1-5,-,TGTGCCAGCAGTGCCAGGGAGGTAAACCAGCCCCAGCATTTT,CASSAREVNQPQHF
TRBV6-2/TRBV6-3,-,12,TRBJ2-7,few,TGTGCCAGCAGTTCAGGAGCCGGGGAGCAGTACTTC,CASSSGAGEQYF
TRBV7-2,TRBD1,18,TRBJ1-3,few,TGTGCCAGCAGCCCGAGACAGGGCCTAGTGATCTCTGGAAACACCATATATTTT,CASSPRQGLVISGNTIYF
TRBV12-3/TRBV12-4,TRBD1,13,TRBJ2-5,once,TGTGCCAGCAACGGACAGGGGAAAGAGACCCAGTACTTC,CASNGQGKETQYF
TRBV6-5,TRBD1,15,TRBJ1-6,few,TGTGCCAGCAGTTCTTCCGGGACAGCAAATTCACCCCTCCACTTT,CASSSSGTANSPLHF
TRBV6-5,-,13,TRBJ1-4,many,TGTGCCAGCAGTTACGAGTCCGGGGAAAAACTGTTTTTT,CASSYESGEKLFF
TRBV11-2,TRBD1,16,TRBJ1-6,many,TGTGCCAGCAGCTTAGATAGGGCAGGGGGGAATTCACCCCTCCACTTT,CASSLDRAGGNSPLHF
TRBV4-1,-,14,TRBJ1-1,few,TGCGCCAGCAGCCAAGCGCTCCTCTACACTGAAGCTTTCTTT,CASSQALLYTEAFF
TRBV29-1,-,17,TRBJ2-7,-,TGCAGCGTTGCGACGGTGCCGGGGGGCGCAAAATCCTACGAGCAGTACTTC,CSVATVPGGAKSYEQYF
TRBV20-1,-,15,TRBJ1-5,few,TGCAGTGCTAGAGATCCTAGCTGGGGCAATCAGCCCCAGCATTTT,CSARDPSWGNQPQHF
TRBV6-5,-,14,TRBJ1-2,many,TGTGCCAGCAGTTACGCCGGGTCCGCCCGGGGCTACACCTTC,CASSYAGSARGYTF
TRBV7-8,-,12,TRBJ2-3,few,TGTGCCAGCAGCCCGACCGTCGATACGCAGTATTTT,CASSPTVDTQYF
TRBV28,-,14,TRBJ1-2,few,TGTGCCAGCAGTTCCCCCCCCGGGGGGTATGGCTACACCTTC,CASSSPPGGYGYTF
TRBV11-2,-,15,TRBJ2-7,once,TGTGCCAGCAGCTCCCCGGGCAGGAACTCCTACGAGCAGTACTTC,CASSSPGRNSYEQYF
TRBV27,-,13,TRBJ2-3,many,TGTGCCAGCAGTTATCAAGGGGTAGATACGCAGTATTTT,CASSYQGVDTQYF
TRBV29-1,-,10,TRBJ1-1,-,TGCAGCGCCGGGAACACTGAAGCTTTCTTT,CSAGNTEAFF
TRBV11-2,-,13,TRBJ2-3,-,TGTGCCGGCAGCTTCCCCGTTGCAGATACGCAGTATTTT,CAGSFPVADTQYF
TRBV9,-,13,TRBJ2-3,-,TGTGCCAGCAGCGTATGGGATTCGGATACGCAGTATTTT,CASSVWDSDTQYF
TRBV10-2,TRBD2,15,TRBJ2-3,-,TGCGCCAGCCGAACGAGACTAGCGGTGACAGATACGCAGTATTTT,CASRTRLAVTDTQYF
TRBV28,-,10,TRBJ2-3,-,TGTGCCGTGGGCCGGGATACGCAGTATTTT,CAVGRDTQYF
TRBV6-2/TRBV6-3,-,15,TRBJ2-1,-,TGTGCCAGCAGAATAGCCCTGAGCTCCTACAATGAGCAGTTCTTC,CASRIALSSYNEQFF
TRBV2,-,11,TRBJ2-1,many,TGTGCCAGCAGTGTTGAAAATGAGCAGTTCTTC,CASSVENEQFF
TRBV27,-,12,TRBJ2-1,few,TGTGCCAGCAGTTTCTGGGGGAGAGGGCAGTTCTTC,CASSFWGRGQFF
TRBV18,-,15,TRBJ1-2,-,TGTGCCAGCTCACCACCCTACAGTCGATCAAATGGCTACACCTTC,CASSPPYSRSNGYTF
TRBV15,-,12,TRBJ1-2,-,TGTGCCACCAGCAGAGCGGGTAATGGCTACACCTTC,CATSRAGNGYTF
TRBV21-1,-,15,TRBJ1-6,-,TGTGCCAGCAGCAAATCGGGCAGATTTAATTCACCCCTCCACTTT,CASSKSGRFNSPLHF
TRBV7-2,-,13,TRBJ2-3,few,TGTGCCAGTGCCCTCAGGGTCACAGATACGCAGTATTTT,CASALRVTDTQYF
TRBV13,TRBD2,15,TRBJ2-3,-,TGTGCCAGCAGCGCACTAGCGGGGTCGATAGATACGCAGTATTTT,CASSALAGSIDTQYF
TRBV5-4,TRBD2,14,TRBJ2-7,-,TGTGCCAGCAGCCCCGGACTAGCGGGGACCGAGCAGTACTTC,CASSPGLAGTEQYF
TRBV27,TRBD1,15,TRBJ2-7,-,TGTGCCGGCAGTGGACAGGGGACAGGATCCTACGAGCAGTACTTC,CAGSGQGTGSYEQYF
TRBV28,-,13,TRBJ1-1,few,TGTGCCAGCCGTTCAGGAGGGAACACTGAAGCTTTCTTT,CASRSGGNTEAFF
TRBV5-1,TRBD1,14,TRBJ2-1,-,TGCGCCAGCAGTCGTGACAGGGGGCGAAATGAGCAGTTCTTC,CASSRDRGRNEQFF
TRBV5-6,-,12,TRBJ1-1,few,TGTGCCAGCAGCAACATGAACACTGAAGCTTTCTTT,CASSNMNTEAFF
TRBV6-1,-,13,TRBJ2-2,few,TGTGCCAGCACGGAAGGGGACACCGGGGAGCTGTTTTTT,CASTEGDTGELFF
TRBV28,-,12,TRBJ2-3,-,TGTGCCAGCGGAGATAGCACAGATACGCAGTATTTT,CASGDSTDTQYF
TRBV4-3,-,13,TRBJ2-3,-,TGCGCCAGCAGCCAGAGGGTGGGAGATACGCAGTATTTT,CASSQRVGDTQYF
TRBV20-1,TRBD2,15,TRBJ2-3,few,TGCAGTGCTACATTAACTAGCGGGAGGGCGGATACGCAGTATTTT,CSATLTSGRADTQYF
TRBV29-1,TRBD1,13,TRBJ1-2,-,TGCAGCGTCGGACAGGGGGCTAACTATGGCTACACCTTC,CSVGQGANYGYTF
TRBV3-1,-,15,TRBJ2-1,-,TGTGCCAGCAGCCAAGAGGCCCCCGGAATCAATGAGCAGTTCTTC,CASSQEAPGINEQFF
TRBV5-1,TRBD1,12,TRBJ2-7,-,TGCGCCAGCAGACAGGCAGGGGGAGAGCAGTACTTC,CASRQAGGEQYF
TRBV6-2/TRBV6-3,-,14,TRBJ2-7,few,TGTGCCAGCAGTTACTCTGGGGTGAACTACGAGCAGTACTTC,CASSYSGVNYEQYF
TRBV6-6,-,14,TRBJ2-7,-,TGTGCCAGCAGTTACCGCGTGTTGGGGGGCGAGCAGTACTTC,CASSYRVLGGEQYF
TRBV7-2,TRBD2,18,TRBJ2-7,few,TGTGCCAGCAGCTTACCCCAAAGGGCTAGCGGGAGGGCCTACGAGCAGTACTTC,CASSLPQRASGRAYEQYF
TRBV4-3,TRBD2,15,TRBJ2-7,-,TGCGCCAGCAGCCAAGAAGCGGGGGGTTCCTACGAGCAGTACTTC,CASSQEAGGSYEQYF
TRBV7-2,-,14,TRBJ1-2,-,TGTGCCACCGTTTCCCCAAAGACAGGTCGTGGCTACACCTTC,CATVSPKTGRGYTF
TRBV29-1,-,9,TRBJ2-7,-,TGCAGCGTCCACGGTCCAGTGTACTTC,CSVHGPVYF
TRBV6-2/TRBV6-3,-,14,TRBJ1-2,many,TGTGCCAGCAGTTACTCGACAGGAATCTATGGCTACACCTTC,CASSYSTGIYGYTF
TRBV28,-,16,TRBJ1-2,-,TGTGCCAGCAGCCCTCTTACGGGCAGTGGGGGCTATGGCTACACCTTC,CASSPLTGSGGYGYTF
TRBV3-1,-,16,TRBJ1-2,many,TGTGCCAGCAGCCAAGATTTGTGGCGGCCTAACTATGGCTACACCTTC,CASSQDLWRPNYGYTF
TRBV7-8,TRBD1,13,TRBJ2-1,few,TGTGCCAGCAGCTTAGCGACAGGGATTTTCCTACTCTTC,CASSLATGIFLLF